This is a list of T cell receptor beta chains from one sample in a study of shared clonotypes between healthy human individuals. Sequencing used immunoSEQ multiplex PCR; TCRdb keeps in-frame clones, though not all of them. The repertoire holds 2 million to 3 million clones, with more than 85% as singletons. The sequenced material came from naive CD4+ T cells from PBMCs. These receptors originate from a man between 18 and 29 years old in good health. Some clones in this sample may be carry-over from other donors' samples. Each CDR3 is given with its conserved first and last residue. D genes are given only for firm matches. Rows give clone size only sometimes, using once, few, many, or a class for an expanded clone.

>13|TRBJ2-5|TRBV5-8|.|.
TGTGCCAGCAGCTGGCACCGCCAAGAGACCCAGTACTTC
CASSWHRQETQYF
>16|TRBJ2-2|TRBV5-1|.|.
TGCGCCAGCAGCTTGGGACTTCGTAGTCGGACCGGGGAGCTGTTTTTT
CASSLGLRSRTGELFF
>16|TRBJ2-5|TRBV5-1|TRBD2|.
TGCGCCAGCAGCCGCGGGACTAGCAGGTGGATGGAGACCCAGTACTTC
CASSRGTSRWMETQYF
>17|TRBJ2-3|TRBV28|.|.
TGTGCCAGCAGCCTGCTGAACGCCGGAGGGGGCACAGATACGCAGTATTTT
CASSLLNAGGGTDTQYF
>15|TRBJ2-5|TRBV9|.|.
TGTGCCAGCAGCGTGTTATGGGCCGGTGAAGAGACCCAGTACTTC
CASSVLWAGEETQYF
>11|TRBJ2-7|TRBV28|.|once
TGTGCCAGCATAGGGGGTTACGAGCAGTACTTC
CASIGGYEQYF
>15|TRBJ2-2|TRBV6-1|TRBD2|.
TGTGCCAGCAGGCTAGCGGGAGGTGACACCGGGGAGCTGTTTTTT
CASRLAGGDTGELFF
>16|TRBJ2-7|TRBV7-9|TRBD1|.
TGTGCCAGCAGCTTACCACAGGGGGACCCGGGGAACGAGCAGTACTTC
CASSLPQGDPGNEQYF
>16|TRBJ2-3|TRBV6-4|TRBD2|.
TGTGCCAGCAGTGACGAGGGCGGGAGGGCTACAGATACGCAGTATTTT
CASSDEGGRATDTQYF
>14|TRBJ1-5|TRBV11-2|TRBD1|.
TGTGCCAGCAGCTCAACAGGGGTGGAACAGCCCCAGCATTTT
CASSSTGVEQPQHF
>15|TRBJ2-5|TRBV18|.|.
TGTGCCAGCTCACCAGAGGGTATCTCCCGAGAGACCCAGTACTTC
CASSPEGISRETQYF
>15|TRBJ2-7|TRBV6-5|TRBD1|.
TGTGCCAGCAGAACATCAGGGGGCCCCTCCTACGAGCAGTACTTC
CASRTSGGPSYEQYF
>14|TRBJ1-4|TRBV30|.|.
TGTGCCTGGAGTAGCCAGGGGACGGATGAAAAACTGTTTTTT
CAWSSQGTDEKLFF
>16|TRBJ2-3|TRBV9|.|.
TGTGCCAGCAGCGTACGGCTAGCGACTAGCACAGATACGCAGTATTTT
CASSVRLATSTDTQYF
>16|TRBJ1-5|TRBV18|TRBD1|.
TGTGCCAGCTCACTACAAGGGGACAGGGGTAATCAGCCCCAGCATTTT
CASSLQGDRGNQPQHF
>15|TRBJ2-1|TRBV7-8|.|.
TGTGCCAGCAGCTTATCGGACGATACGCGCGATGAGCAGTTCTTC
CASSLSDDTRDEQFF
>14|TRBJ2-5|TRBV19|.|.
TGTGCCAGTAATTCCGTGGGTCTAAAAGAGACCCAGTACTTC
CASNSVGLKETQYF
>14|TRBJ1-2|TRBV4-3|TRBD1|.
TGCGCCAGCAGCACACGCACAGGGGGCGTTGGCTACACCTTC
CASSTRTGGVGYTF
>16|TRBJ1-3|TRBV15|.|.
TGTGCCACCAGCAGAGATTTGGTTTCCTCTGGAAACACCATATATTTT
CATSRDLVSSGNTIYF
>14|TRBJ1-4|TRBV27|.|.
TGTGCCAGCAGCCTGACAGTTCTTAATGAAAAACTGTTTTTT
CASSLTVLNEKLFF
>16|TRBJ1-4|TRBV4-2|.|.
TGTGCCAGCAGCCAAGATCCATGGGGGACTAATGAAAAACTGTTTTTT
CASSQDPWGTNEKLFF
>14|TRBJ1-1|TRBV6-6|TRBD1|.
TGTGCCAGCTGCAGACAAGACAGGGCGACTGAAGCTTTCTTT
CASCRQDRATEAFF
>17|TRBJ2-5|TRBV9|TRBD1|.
TGTGCCAGCAGCAAAACGGACAGGGGAACACAAGGGGAGACCCAGTACTTC
CASSKTDRGTQGETQYF
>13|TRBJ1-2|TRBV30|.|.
TGTGCCTGGGACCGGGTCCACGGGCATGGCTACACCTTC
CAWDRVHGHGYTF
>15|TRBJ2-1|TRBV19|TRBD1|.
TGTGCCAGTACGTCCCCTGGGACAGGGTACAATGAGCAGTTCTTC
CASTSPGTGYNEQFF
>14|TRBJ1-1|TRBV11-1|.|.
TGTGCCAGCAGTATAAGGGGAGGGAACACTGAAGCTTTCTTT
CASSIRGGNTEAFF
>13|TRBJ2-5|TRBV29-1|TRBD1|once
TGCAGCGTTCGGGGACAGTACCAAGAGACCCAGTACTTC
CSVRGQYQETQYF
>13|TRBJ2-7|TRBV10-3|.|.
TGTGCCATCAGTCAGACACTATCCTACGAGCAGTACTTC
CAISQTLSYEQYF
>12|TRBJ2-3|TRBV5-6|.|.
TGTGCCAGCAGCTTGGCTTGGGGCGCGCAGTATTTT
CASSLAWGAQYF
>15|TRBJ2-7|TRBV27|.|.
TGTGCCAGCAGTCGCCCCCGGGACGGTGCCTACGAGCAGTACTTC
CASSRPRDGAYEQYF
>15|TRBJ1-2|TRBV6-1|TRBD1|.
TGTGCCAGCAGTGATACAGGGGGCCCCAACTATGGCTACACCTTC
CASSDTGGPNYGYTF
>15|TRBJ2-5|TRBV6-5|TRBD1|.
TGTGCCAGCAGTTACTCGGGGACAGGGCACGAGACCCAGTACTTC
CASSYSGTGHETQYF
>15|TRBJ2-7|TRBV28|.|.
TGTGCCAGCAGTTCCCTTGGGAGGATCGGATACGAGCAGTACTTC
CASSSLGRIGYEQYF
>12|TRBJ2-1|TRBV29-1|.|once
TGCAGCGTTGGGTGGGGTTACAATGAGCAGTTCTTC
CSVGWGYNEQFF